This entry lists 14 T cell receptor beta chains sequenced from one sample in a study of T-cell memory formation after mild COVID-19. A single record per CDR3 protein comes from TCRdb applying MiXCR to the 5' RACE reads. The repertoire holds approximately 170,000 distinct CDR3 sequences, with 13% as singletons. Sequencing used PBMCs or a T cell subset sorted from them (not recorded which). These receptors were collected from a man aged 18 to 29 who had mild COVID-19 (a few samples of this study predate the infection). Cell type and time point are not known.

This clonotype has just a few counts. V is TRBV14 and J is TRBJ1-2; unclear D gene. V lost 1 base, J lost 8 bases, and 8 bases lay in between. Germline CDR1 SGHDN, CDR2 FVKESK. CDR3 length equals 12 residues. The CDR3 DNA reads TGTGCCAGCAGCCAAGTGGGGTACGGCTACACCTTC. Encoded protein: CASSQVGYGYTF.

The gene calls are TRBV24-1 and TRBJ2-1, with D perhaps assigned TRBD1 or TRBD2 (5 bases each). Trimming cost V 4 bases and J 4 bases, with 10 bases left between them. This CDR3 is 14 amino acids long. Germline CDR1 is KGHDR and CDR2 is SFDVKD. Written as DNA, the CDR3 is TGTGCCACCAGTGACACGGGACCTTACAATGAGCAGTTCTTC. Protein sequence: CATSDTGPYNEQFF.

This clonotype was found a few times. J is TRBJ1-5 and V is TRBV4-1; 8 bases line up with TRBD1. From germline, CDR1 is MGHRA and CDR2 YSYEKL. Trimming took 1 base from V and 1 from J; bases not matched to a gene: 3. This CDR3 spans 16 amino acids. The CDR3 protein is CASSQGQGASNQPQHF. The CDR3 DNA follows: TGCGCCAGCAGCCAAGGGCAGGGGGCAAGCAATCAGCCCCAGCATTTT.

The CDR3 sequence is CASSISGTGDSPLHF. The CDR3, as DNA: TGTGCCAGCAGCATATCCGGGACAGGGGACTCACCCCTCCACTTT. This chain joins TRBV27 and TRBJ1-6; the match to TRBD1 covers 10 bases. The CDR3 extends over 15 amino acids. The V gene end was trimmed by 6 bases and the J gene end by 10 bases; junction bases not matched to a gene: 9. CDR1 MNHEY and CDR2 SMNVEV come from the germline V gene (reference sequence).

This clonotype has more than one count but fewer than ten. CDR3 amino acids: CAWSHPTGQETQYF. Here the CDR3 DNA reads TGTGCCTGGAGTCACCCGACAGGGCAAGAGACCCAGTACTTC. The chain employs TRBV30 and TRBJ2-5, with 7 nucleotides matching TRBD1. With V trimmed by 2 bases and J by 2 bases, 5 bases remained unmatched. Per germline, CDR1 GTSNPN and CDR2 SVGIG (reference sequence). The CDR3 length is 14 residues.

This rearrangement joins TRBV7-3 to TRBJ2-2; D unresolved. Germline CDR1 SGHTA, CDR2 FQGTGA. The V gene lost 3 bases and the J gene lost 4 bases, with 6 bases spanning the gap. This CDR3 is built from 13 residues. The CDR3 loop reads CASSLDPTGELFF. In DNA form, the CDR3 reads TGTGCCAGCAGCTTGGATCCCACCGGGGAGCTGTTTTTT.

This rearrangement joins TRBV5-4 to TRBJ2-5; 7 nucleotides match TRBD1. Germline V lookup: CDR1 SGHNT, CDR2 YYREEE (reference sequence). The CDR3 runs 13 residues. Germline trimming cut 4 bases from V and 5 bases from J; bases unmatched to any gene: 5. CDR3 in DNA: TGTGCCAGCAGCACTACAGGGGTGGAGACCCAGTACTTC. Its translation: CASSTTGVETQYF. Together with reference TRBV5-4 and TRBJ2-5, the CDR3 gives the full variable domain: ETGVTQSPTHLIKTRGQQVTLRCSSQSGHNTVSWYQQALGQGPQFIFQYYREEENGRGNFPPRFSGLQFPNYSSELNVNALELDDSALYLCASSTTGVETQYFGPGTRLLVL.

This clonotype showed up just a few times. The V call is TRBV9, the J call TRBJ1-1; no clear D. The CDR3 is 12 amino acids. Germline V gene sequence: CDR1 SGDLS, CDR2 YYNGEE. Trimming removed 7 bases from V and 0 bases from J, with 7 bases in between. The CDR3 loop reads CASSTMNTEAFF. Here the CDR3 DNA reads TGTGCCAGCTCGACTATGAACACTGAAGCTTTCTTT.

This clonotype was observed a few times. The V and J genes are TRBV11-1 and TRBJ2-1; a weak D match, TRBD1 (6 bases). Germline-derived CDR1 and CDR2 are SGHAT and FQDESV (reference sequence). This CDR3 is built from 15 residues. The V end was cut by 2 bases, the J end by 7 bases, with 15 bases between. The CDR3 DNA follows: TGTGCCAGCAGCTTAACGGGAACAGGGCGGAATGAGCAGTTCTTC. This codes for CASSLTGTGRNEQFF.

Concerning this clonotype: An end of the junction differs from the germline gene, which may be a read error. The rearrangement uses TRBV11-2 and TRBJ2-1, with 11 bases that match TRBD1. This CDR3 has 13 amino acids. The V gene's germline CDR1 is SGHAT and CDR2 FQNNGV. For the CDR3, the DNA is TGTGCCAGCAGCTTAGAGGACAGGGGGCGTTGGGTCTTC. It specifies CASSLEDRGRWVF.

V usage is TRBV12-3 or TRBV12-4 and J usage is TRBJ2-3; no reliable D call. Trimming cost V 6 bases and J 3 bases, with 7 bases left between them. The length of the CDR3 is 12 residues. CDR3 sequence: CASRTATDTQYF. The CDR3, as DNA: TGTGCCAGCAGGACGGCGACAGATACGCAGTATTTT.

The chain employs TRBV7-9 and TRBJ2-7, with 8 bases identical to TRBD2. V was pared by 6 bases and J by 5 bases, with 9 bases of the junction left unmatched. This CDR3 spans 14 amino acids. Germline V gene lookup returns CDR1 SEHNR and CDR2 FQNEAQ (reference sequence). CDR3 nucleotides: TGTGCCAGCAGTACGATCGGGGGGGCCAACGAGCAGTACTTC. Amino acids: CASSTIGGANEQYF.

The CDR3 protein is CATSSGGRGWQETQYF. CDR3 bases: TGTGCCACCAGCAGCGGGGGGCGGGGGTGGCAAGAGACCCAGTACTTC. This chain joins TRBV15 and TRBJ2-5, with a weak D call TRBD2 (7 bases). The CDR3 has 16 amino acids. Trimming pared 3 bases from V and 2 bases from J, leaving 16 bases between. Germline V gene sequence: CDR1 LNHNV, CDR2 YYDKDF (reference sequence).

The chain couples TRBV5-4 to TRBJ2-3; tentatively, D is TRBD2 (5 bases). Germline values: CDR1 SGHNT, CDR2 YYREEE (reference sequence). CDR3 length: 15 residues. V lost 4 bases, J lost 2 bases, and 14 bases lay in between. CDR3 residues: CASSPSGDDTDTQYF. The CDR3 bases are TGTGCCAGCAGCCCAAGCGGAGATGACACAGATACGCAGTATTTT. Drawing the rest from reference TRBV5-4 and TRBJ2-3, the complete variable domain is ETGVTQSPTHLIKTRGQQVTLRCSSQSGHNTVSWYQQALGQGPQFIFQYYREEENGRGNFPPRFSGLQFPNYSSELNVNALELDDSALYLCASSPSGDDTDTQYFGPGTRLTVL.